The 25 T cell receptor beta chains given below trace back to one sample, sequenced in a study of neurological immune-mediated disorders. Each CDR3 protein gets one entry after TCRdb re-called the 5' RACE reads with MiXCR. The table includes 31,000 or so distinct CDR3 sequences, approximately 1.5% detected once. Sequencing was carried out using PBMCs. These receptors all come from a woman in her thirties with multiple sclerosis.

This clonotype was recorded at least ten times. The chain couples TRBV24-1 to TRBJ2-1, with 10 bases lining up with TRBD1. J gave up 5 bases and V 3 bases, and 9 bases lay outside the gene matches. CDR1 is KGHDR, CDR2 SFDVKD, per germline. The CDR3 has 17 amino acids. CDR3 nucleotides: TGTGCCACCAGTGATGGTCCCGGGACAGGGGTCAACAATGAGCAGTTCTTC. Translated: CATSDGPGTGVNNEQFF.

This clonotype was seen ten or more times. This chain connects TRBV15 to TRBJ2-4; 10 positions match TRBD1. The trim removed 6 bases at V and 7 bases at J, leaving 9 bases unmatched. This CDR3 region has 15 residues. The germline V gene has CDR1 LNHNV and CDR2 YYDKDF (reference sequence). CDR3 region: CATRRQGAGGNIQYF. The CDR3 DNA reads TGTGCCACCAGACGACAGGGGGCAGGGGGGAACATTCAGTACTTC. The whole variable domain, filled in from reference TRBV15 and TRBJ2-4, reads DAMVIQNPRYQVTQFGKPVTLSCSQTLNHNVMYWYQQKSSQAPKLLFHYYDKDFNNEADTPDNFQSRRPNTSFCFLDIRSPGLGDTAMYLCATRRQGAGGNIQYFGAGTRLSVL.

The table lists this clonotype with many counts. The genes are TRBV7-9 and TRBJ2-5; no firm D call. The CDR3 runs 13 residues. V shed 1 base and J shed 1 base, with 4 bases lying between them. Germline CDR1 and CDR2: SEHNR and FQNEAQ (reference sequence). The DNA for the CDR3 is TGTGCCAGCAGCTTAGACAGCCAAGAGACCCAGTACTTC. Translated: CASSLDSQETQYF.

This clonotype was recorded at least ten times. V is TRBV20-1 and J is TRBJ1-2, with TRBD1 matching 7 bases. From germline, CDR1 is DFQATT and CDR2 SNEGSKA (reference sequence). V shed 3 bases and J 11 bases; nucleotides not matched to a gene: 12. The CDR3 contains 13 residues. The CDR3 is CSASPNRGRGYTF. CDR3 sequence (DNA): TGCAGTGCTAGCCCCAACAGGGGTCGTGGTTACACCTTC.

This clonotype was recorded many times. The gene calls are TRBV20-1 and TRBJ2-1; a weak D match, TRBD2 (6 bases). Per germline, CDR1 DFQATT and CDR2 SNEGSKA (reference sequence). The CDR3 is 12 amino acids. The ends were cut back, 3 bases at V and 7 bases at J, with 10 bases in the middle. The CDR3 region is CSARGLFNEQFF. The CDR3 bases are TGCAGTGCTAGGGGACTCTTTAATGAGCAGTTCTTC.

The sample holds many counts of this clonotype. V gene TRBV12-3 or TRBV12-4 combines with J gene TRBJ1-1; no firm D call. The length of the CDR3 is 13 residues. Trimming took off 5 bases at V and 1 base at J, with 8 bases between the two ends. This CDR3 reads CASSTAGNTEAFF. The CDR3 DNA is TGTGCCAGCAGTACAGCCGGGAACACTGAAGCTTTCTTT.

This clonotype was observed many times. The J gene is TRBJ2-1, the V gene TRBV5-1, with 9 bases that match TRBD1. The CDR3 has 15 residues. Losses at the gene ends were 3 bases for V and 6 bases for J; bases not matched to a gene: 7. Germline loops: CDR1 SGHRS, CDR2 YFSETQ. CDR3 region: CASSSRTGEGNEQFF. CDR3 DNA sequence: TGCGCCAGCAGCTCCCGGACAGGGGAAGGCAATGAGCAGTTCTTC.

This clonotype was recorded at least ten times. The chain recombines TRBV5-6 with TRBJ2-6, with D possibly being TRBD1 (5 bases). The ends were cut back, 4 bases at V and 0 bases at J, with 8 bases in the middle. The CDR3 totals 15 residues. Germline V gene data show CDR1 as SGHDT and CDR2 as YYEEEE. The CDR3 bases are TGTGCCAGCAGCCTGACAGTCTCTGGGGCCAACGTCCTGACTTTC. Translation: CASSLTVSGANVLTF.

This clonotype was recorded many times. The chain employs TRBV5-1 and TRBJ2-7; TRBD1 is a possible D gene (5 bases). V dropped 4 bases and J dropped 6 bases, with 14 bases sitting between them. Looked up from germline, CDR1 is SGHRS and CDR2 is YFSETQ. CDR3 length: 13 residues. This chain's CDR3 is CASSGANPVEQYF. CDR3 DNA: TGCGCCAGCAGCGGGGCCAACCCCGTCGAGCAGTACTTC.

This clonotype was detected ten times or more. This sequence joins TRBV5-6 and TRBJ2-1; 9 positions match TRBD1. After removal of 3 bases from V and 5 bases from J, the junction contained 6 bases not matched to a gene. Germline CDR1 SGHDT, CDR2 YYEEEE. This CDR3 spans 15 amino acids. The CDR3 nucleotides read TGTGCCAGCAGCTCTGGACAGGGGTCCAACAATGAGCAGTTCTTC. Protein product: CASSSGQGSNNEQFF.

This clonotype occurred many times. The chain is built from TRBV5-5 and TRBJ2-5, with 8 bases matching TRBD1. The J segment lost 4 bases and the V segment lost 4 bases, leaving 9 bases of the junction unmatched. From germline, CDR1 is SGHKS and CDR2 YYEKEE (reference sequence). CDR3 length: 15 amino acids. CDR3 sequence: CASSGRQGTGETQYF. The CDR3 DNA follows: TGTGCCAGCAGCGGCAGACAGGGGACGGGAGAGACCCAGTACTTC.

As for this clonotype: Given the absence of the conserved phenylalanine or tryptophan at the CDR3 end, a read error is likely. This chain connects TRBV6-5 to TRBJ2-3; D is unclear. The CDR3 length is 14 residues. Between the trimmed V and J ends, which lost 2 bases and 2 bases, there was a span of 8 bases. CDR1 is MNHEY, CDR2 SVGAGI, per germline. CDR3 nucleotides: TGTGCCAGCAGTTACCGGCAGTACACAGATACGCAGTATATT. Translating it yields CASSYRQYTDTQYI.

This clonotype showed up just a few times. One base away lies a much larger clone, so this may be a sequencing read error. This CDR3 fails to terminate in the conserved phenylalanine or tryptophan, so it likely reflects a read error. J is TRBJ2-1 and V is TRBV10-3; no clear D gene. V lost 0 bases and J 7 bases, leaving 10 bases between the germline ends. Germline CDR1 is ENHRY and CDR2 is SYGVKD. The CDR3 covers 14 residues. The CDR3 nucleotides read TGTGCCATCAGTGAGTCCTCGCTAGGGAATGAGCAGTTCTGC. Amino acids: CAISESSLGNEQFC.

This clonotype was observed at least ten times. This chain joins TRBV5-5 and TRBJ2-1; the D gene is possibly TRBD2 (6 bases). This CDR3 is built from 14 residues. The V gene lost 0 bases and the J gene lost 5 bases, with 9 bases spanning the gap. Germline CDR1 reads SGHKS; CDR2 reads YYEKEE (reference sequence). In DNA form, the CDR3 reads TGTGCCAGCAGCTTGGGGAGGGCGGACAATGAGCAGTTCTTC. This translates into CASSLGRADNEQFF.

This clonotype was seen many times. CDR3 DNA sequence: TGTGCCAGCAGTTTCGTAGGTCCTAACTATGGCTACACCTTC. Translating gives CASSFVGPNYGYTF. The rearrangement links TRBV12-3 or TRBV12-4 to TRBJ1-2; D call uncertain. Trimming left V 3 bases short and J 0 bases short, with 8 bases between. The CDR3 covers 14 residues.

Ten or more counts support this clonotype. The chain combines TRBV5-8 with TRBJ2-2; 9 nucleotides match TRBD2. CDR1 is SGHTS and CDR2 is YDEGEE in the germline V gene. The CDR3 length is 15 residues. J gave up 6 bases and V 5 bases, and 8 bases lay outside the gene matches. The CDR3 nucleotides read TGTGCCAGCAGTGGGGAACTAGCGGGTCCCGGGGAGCTGTTTTTT. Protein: CASSGELAGPGELFF.

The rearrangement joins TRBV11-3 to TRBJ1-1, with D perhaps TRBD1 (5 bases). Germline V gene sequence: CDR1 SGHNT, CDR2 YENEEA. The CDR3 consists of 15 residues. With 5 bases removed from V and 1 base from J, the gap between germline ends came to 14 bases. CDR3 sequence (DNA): TGTGCCAGCAGCCCATCCGGGGCCACGAACACTGAAGCTTTCTTT. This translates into CASSPSGATNTEAFF.

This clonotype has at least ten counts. This CDR3 reads CASTQGRPNTEAFF. CDR3 DNA: TGTGCCAGCACCCAGGGGCGCCCCAACACTGAAGCTTTCTTT. The chain carries TRBV6-6 and TRBJ1-1; D possibly corresponds to TRBD1 (6 bases). Germline loops: CDR1 MNHNY, CDR2 SVGAGI (reference sequence). The V end lost 7 bases, the J end lost 2 bases, and 14 bases lay between the germline ends. CDR3 length: 14 amino acids.

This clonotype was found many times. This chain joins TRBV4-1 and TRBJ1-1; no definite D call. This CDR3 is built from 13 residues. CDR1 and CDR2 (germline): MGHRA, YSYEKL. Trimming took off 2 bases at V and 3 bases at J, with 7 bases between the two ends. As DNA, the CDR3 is TGCGCCAGCAGCCAACGTCGAGACACTGAAGCTTTCTTT. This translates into CASSQRRDTEAFF.

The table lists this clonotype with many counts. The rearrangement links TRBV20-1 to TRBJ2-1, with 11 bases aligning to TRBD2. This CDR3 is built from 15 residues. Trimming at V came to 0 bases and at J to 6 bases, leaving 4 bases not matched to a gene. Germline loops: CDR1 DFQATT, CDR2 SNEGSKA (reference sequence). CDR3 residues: CSARDLAGGINEQFF. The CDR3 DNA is TGCAGTGCTAGAGATCTAGCGGGGGGAATCAATGAGCAGTTCTTC.

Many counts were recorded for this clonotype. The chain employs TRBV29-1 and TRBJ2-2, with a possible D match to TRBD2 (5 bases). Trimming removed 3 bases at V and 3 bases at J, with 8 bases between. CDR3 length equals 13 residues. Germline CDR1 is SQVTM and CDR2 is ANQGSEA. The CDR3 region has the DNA TGCAGCGTTGACCGGGGATACACCGGGGAGCTGTTTTTT. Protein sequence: CSVDRGYTGELFF.

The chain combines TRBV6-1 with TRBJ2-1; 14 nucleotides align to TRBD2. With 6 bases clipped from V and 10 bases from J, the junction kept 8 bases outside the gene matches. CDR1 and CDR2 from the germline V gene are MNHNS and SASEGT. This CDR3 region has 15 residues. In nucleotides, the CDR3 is TGTGCCAGCAGATCCAGACTAGCGGGGGGGCTAGAGCAGTTCTTC. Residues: CASRSRLAGGLEQFF.

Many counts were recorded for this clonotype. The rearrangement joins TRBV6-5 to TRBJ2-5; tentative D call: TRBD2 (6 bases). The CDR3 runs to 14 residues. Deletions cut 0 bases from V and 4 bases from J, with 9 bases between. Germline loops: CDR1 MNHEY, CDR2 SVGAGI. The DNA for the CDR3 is TGTGCCAGCAGTTACTCCCACGGGGGAGAGACCCAGTACTTC. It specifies CASSYSHGGETQYF.

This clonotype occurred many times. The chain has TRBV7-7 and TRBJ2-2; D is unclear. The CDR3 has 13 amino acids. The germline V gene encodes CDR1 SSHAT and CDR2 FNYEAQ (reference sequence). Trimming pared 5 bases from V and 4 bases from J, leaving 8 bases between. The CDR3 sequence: CASSPDTTGELFF. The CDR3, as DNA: TGTGCCAGCAGCCCCGACACCACCGGGGAGCTGTTTTTT.

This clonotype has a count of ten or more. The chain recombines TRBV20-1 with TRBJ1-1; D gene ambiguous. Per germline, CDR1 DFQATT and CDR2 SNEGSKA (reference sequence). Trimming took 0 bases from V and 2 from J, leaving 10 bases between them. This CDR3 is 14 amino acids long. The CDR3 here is CSARDRRINTEAFF. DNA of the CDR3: TGCAGTGCTAGAGATCGACGGATCAACACTGAAGCTTTCTTT.